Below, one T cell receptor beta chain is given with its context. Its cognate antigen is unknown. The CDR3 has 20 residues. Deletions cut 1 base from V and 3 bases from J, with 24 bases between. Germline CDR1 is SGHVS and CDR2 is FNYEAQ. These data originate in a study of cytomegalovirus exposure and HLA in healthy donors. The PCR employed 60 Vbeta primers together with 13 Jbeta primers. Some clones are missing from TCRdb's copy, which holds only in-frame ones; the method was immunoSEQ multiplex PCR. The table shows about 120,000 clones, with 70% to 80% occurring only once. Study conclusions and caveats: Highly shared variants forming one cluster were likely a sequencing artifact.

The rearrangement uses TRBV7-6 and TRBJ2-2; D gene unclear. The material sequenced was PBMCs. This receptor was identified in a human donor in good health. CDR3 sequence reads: CASSLGVVDLLSTHTGELFF. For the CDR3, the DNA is TGTGCCAGCAGCTTAGGGGTAGTCGACTTACTATCAACCCACACCGGGGAGCTGTTTTTT.